These 14 T cell receptor beta chains came from one sample sequenced in a study of cytomegalovirus exposure and HLA in healthy donors. Researchers ran the PCR with 60 Vbeta and 13 Jbeta primers. Method: immunoSEQ multiplex PCR; TCRdb's copy keeps in-frame clones and lacks some. Counted here are 85,000 to 90,000 clones, 70% to 90% occurring once; the ten biggest clones make up about 2.5%. Sequenced material: PBMCs. The receptors derive from a man between 18 and 29 years old in good health and CMV-seronegative.

The V gene is TRBV20-1, the J gene TRBJ1-2, with no clear D. Germline assignment: CDR1 DFQATT and CDR2 SNEGSKA (reference sequence). The CDR3 totals 11 residues. Trimming removed 5 bases from V and 4 bases from J, with 8 bases in between. The DNA for the CDR3 is TGCAGTGCTCACAGTGGCTATGGCTACACCTTC. Translated, it gives CSAHSGYGYTF.

The chain combines TRBV28 with TRBJ2-6; TRBD1 is a possible D gene (8 bases). Trimming left V 5 bases short and J 3 bases short, with 14 bases between. The germline V gene encodes CDR1 MDHEN and CDR2 SYDVKM. CDR3 size: 16 residues. For the CDR3, the DNA is TGTGCCAGCAGTGGACAGGGAGGGGGTGGGGCCAACGTCCTGACTTTC. Amino acid sequence: CASSGQGGGGANVLTF.

The chain is built from TRBV29-1 and TRBJ1-1, with TRBD1 identical over 9 bases. Germline V gene sequence: CDR1 SQVTM, CDR2 ANQGSEA. The CDR3 loop spans 15 amino acids. With V trimmed by 6 bases and J by 3 bases, 11 bases remained unmatched. In nucleotides, the CDR3 is TGCAGCGTGGGACCAAACACAGGGGGCCACACTGAAGCTTTCTTT. Encoded protein: CSVGPNTGGHTEAFF.

In its sample, this clone was seen a few times. The CDR3 DNA sequence: TGTGCCAGCAGCTTAAGCCGGAGCACAGATACGCAGTATTTT. Translating gives CASSLSRSTDTQYF. V usage is TRBV7-8 and J usage is TRBJ2-3; D not resolved. Germline V gene sequence: CDR1 SGHVS, CDR2 FQNEAQ. This CDR3 contains 14 residues. V was shortened by 2 bases and J by 0 bases, with 6 bases between the two germline ends.

The V gene is TRBV7-2, the J gene TRBJ2-5, with 10 bases fitting TRBD2. CDR1 and CDR2 (germline): SGHTA, FQGNSA. V trimming: 4 bases; J trimming: 0 bases; junction bases outside the gene matches: 2. CDR3 length: 15 residues. The CDR3 loop is CASSWTSGYQETQYF. In nucleotides, the CDR3 is TGTGCCAGCAGCTGGACTAGCGGTTACCAAGAGACCCAGTACTTC.

This chain uses TRBV6-1 with TRBJ1-2; D perhaps matches TRBD1 (6 bases). Germline CDR1 is MNHNS and CDR2 is SASEGT. The CDR3 totals 21 residues. The ends were cut back, 0 bases at V and 4 bases at J, with 30 bases in the middle. The CDR3, as DNA: TGTGCCAGCAGTGAAGCGCTTCTTTCCGGTCGGGGGGGCCGGGGGACCTATGGCTACACCTTC. This translates into CASSEALLSGRGGRGTYGYTF.

This clone has just a few counts. The V and J genes are TRBV6-5 and TRBJ2-1, with TRBD2 matching 8 bases. This CDR3 comprises 14 residues. Germline V CDR1 and CDR2: MNHEY, SVGAGI. The V and J ends lost 4 bases and 5 bases, in that order; junction bases with no gene match: 4. The CDR3 protein is CASSLGLENNEQFF. In DNA form, the CDR3 reads TGTGCCAGCAGTTTGGGACTAGAAAACAATGAGCAGTTCTTC.

The CDR3 nucleotides are TGTGCCAGCTCAACTAGCACAGATACGCAGTATTTT. It is translated as CASSTSTDTQYF. The chain combines TRBV28 with TRBJ2-3; unclear D gene. Germline CDR1 and CDR2: MDHEN and SYDVKM. CDR3 length: 12 amino acids. V lost 8 bases and J lost 0, with 6 bases in between.

The rearrangement uses TRBV27 and TRBJ2-5; TRBD2 is a possible D gene (6 bases). V lost 6 bases to trimming and J lost 0 bases, with 32 bases between them. Germline V gene lookup returns CDR1 MNHEY and CDR2 SMNVEV (reference sequence). The CDR3 extends over 21 amino acids. CDR3 coding DNA: TGTGCCAGCAGCCGAGAGGGGCTCGGGTACGGCGGGACTTTGTACCAAGAGACCCAGTACTTC. Protein: CASSREGLGYGGTLYQETQYF.

This clone showed up just a few times. The CDR3: CASSISGVPEQYF. CDR3 DNA sequence: TGCGCCAGCAGCATTTCAGGGGTCCCCGAGCAGTACTTC. J is TRBJ2-7 and V is TRBV5-1; D possibly corresponds to TRBD1 (6 bases). CDR1 is SGHRS, CDR2 YFSETQ, per germline. V shed 4 bases and J shed 6 bases, with 14 bases lying between them. The CDR3 spans 13 residues.

The chain is built from TRBV7-6 and TRBJ1-1, with D possibly TRBD1 on 5 matching bases. V lost 5 bases, J lost 1 base, and 14 bases lay in between. The germline CDR1 and CDR2 sequences are SGHVS and FNYEAQ. This CDR3 region has 15 residues. CDR3 in amino acids: CASSPVSGGNTEAFF. The CDR3 nucleotides read TGTGCCAGCAGCCCTGTTTCCGGGGGGAACACTGAAGCTTTCTTT.

For the CDR3, the DNA is TGTGCCAGCAGCCCACCTAGGGGGAAGGTCCTCTACGAGCAGTACTTC. This codes for CASSPPRGKVLYEQYF. This chain connects TRBV11-1 to TRBJ2-7, with a tentative D call TRBD1 (6 bases). V was pared by 5 bases and J by 3 bases, with 20 bases between. The CDR3 sequence is 16 residues long. Germline V gene data show CDR1 as SGHAT and CDR2 as FQDESV (reference sequence).

The V gene is TRBV5-4, the J gene TRBJ2-3; 9 bases fit TRBD2. The V gene's germline CDR1 is SGHNT and CDR2 YYREEE (reference sequence). Germline trimming cut 4 bases from V and 6 bases from J; bases unmatched to any gene: 9. The CDR3 is made up of 15 amino acids. CDR3 region: CASSLATSGGDTQYF. DNA for the CDR3: TGTGCCAGCAGCCTCGCGACTAGCGGAGGGGATACGCAGTATTTT.

V gene TRBV7-9 combines with J gene TRBJ2-7; TRBD2 matches 13 bases. Germline loops: CDR1 SEHNR, CDR2 FQNEAQ (reference sequence). J was trimmed by 5 bases and V by 2 bases; bases with no gene match: 12. The CDR3 covers 18 residues. In DNA form, the CDR3 reads TGTGCCAGCAGCTTATACCCACGGACTAGCGGGAGTCTCAACGAGCAGTACTTC. Translating it yields CASSLYPRTSGSLNEQYF.